The 27 T cell receptor beta chains below come from one sample, sequenced in a study of cytomegalovirus exposure and HLA in healthy donors (dated by TCRdb to 2016 to 2017). The protocol used for the library was the immunoSEQ multiplex PCR assay. For the multiplex PCR, a mixture combining 60 forward primers for TCR Vbeta segments and 13 reverse primers for TCR Jbeta segments was used. TCRdb obtained this table from immuneACCESS and retained in-frame rearrangements with V and J assigned. These tables miss some clones; where compared with another copy, unresolved V genes account for less than half of the shortfall, and the remainder is unexplained. Recorded for this sample are 170,000 or so clones; about 78% of them occurred a single time. About 2.4% of the sample lies in the top ten. The specimen sequenced was PBMCs. The receptors shown here come from a man between 60 and 70 years old in good health and CMV-seronegative.

This clone was observed a handful of times. The rearrangement joins TRBV25-1 to TRBJ1-6, with TRBD1 as a possible D gene (5 bases). Germline V gives CDR1 MGHDK, CDR2 SYGVNS. Between the trimmed V and J ends, which lost 5 bases and 0 bases, there was a span of 8 bases. The CDR3 is 15 amino acids. The CDR3 nucleotides are TGTGCCAGCAGTAGAGACAGCTCCTATAATTCACCCCTCCACTTT. Protein sequence: CASSRDSSYNSPLHF.

This clone was detected a few times. V is TRBV6-6 and J is TRBJ1-1; tentatively, D is TRBD1 (6 bases). Deletions cut 6 bases from V and 6 bases from J, with 14 bases between. The CDR3 has 13 amino acids. Germline loops: CDR1 MNHNY, CDR2 SVGAGI (reference sequence). This chain's CDR3 is CASRQGDVAEAFF. The DNA of the CDR3 is TGTGCCAGCAGACAGGGTGACGTCGCTGAAGCTTTCTTT.

The chain links TRBV25-1 to TRBJ2-7, with D possibly TRBD2 on 5 matching bases. CDR3 length: 13 amino acids. V lost 3 bases and J lost 5, with 11 bases in between. Looked up from germline, CDR1 is MGHDK and CDR2 is SYGVNS. Here the CDR3 reads CASSDPGRDEQYF. The CDR3 coding sequence is TGTGCCAGCAGTGACCCCGGGCGGGACGAGCAGTACTTC.

The chain is built from TRBV27 and TRBJ1-1, with 9 positions matching TRBD1. V lost 3 bases to trimming and J lost 0 bases; unmatched junction nucleotides: 11. The germline V gene has CDR1 MNHEY and CDR2 SMNVEV (reference sequence). The CDR3 consists of 18 residues. The CDR3 loop reads CASSFSWDRDPMNTEAFF. The DNA of the CDR3 is TGTGCCAGCAGTTTCTCCTGGGACAGGGACCCCATGAACACTGAAGCTTTCTTT.

This chain uses TRBV19 with TRBJ2-3; no definite D call. V lost 3 bases and J lost 4, with 11 bases in between. The CDR3 is 14 residues long. Germline V lookup: CDR1 LNHDA, CDR2 SQIVND (reference sequence). For the CDR3, the DNA is TGTGCCAGTAGTATGGATCTTCGGGCAGATACGCAGTATTTT. Protein product: CASSMDLRADTQYF.

Comments on this clone: The identical CDR3 is also encoded by other nucleotide sequences in the sample. This rearrangement joins TRBV19 to TRBJ1-1, with TRBD1 matching over 8 bases. The junction had 3 bases not matched to a gene; V was cut back by 0 bases and J by 3 bases. Germline CDR1 is LNHDA and CDR2 is SQIVND (reference sequence). The CDR3 length is 15 residues. CDR3 residues: CASSIETGGDTEAFF. CDR3 nucleotides: TGTGCCAGTAGTATAGAAACAGGGGGGGACACTGAAGCTTTCTTT.

This clone was observed a few times. The junction and the germline gene differ at one end; a read error may be behind it. The rearrangement links TRBV28 to TRBJ1-5; D ambiguous. This CDR3 is 15 amino acids long. In germline, CDR1 is MDHEN, CDR2 SYDVKM. CDR3 DNA sequence: TGTGCCAGCAGTTTAGGTAGACGGGTGAATCAGCCCCAGAATTTT. It codes for CASSLGRRVNQPQNF.

V usage is TRBV10-3 and J usage is TRBJ2-2, with 9 bases lining up with TRBD2. Germline trimming cut 4 bases from V and 7 bases from J; bases unmatched to any gene: 13. CDR1 and CDR2 (germline): ENHRY, SYGVKD. The CDR3 spans 17 residues. CDR3 sequence reads: CAISVTGLASTYGELFF. The CDR3 nucleotides are TGTGCCATCAGTGTAACAGGACTAGCGAGTACCTACGGGGAGCTGTTTTTT.

The genes are TRBV16 and TRBJ2-1; 9 nucleotides match TRBD2. The CDR3 covers 14 residues. Trimming took 3 bases from V and 8 from J; bases not matched to a gene: 5. Germline V gives CDR1 KGHSY, CDR2 FQNENV. CDR3 sequence: CASSQASGNYEQFF. In nucleotides, the CDR3 is TGTGCCAGCAGCCAGGCTAGCGGGAACTATGAGCAGTTCTTC.

CDR3 in amino acids: CASSYSSPVRSYEQYF. CDR3 nucleotides: TGTGCCAGCAGTTACTCTTCCCCCGTGCGGTCCTACGAGCAGTACTTC. The rearrangement links TRBV6-5 to TRBJ2-7; D gene ambiguous. This CDR3 is 16 amino acids long. Germline V gives CDR1 MNHEY, CDR2 SVGAGI. Between the trimmed V and J ends, which lost 0 bases and 1 base, there was a span of 13 bases.

The J gene is TRBJ2-7, the V gene TRBV6-5, with 10 bases aligning to TRBD1. Germline assignment: CDR1 MNHEY and CDR2 SVGAGI. Trimming took 6 bases from V and 6 from J; bases not matched to a gene: 8. CDR3 length equals 14 residues. CDR3 in amino acids: CASRTGTGVSEQYF. In nucleotides, the CDR3 is TGTGCCAGCAGGACCGGGACAGGGGTCTCCGAGCAGTACTTC.

V gene TRBV7-9 combines with J gene TRBJ1-1, with no clear D. The CDR3 is 11 residues long. V lost 3 bases and J 3 bases, leaving 2 bases between the germline ends. Germline V gives CDR1 SEHNR, CDR2 FQNEAQ (reference sequence). The CDR3: CASSFDTEAFF. DNA of the CDR3: TGTGCCAGCAGCTTCGACACTGAAGCTTTCTTT.

This rearrangement joins TRBV2 to TRBJ2-5, with 7 positions matching TRBD1. CDR3 length: 16 residues. The germline V gene encodes CDR1 SNHLY and CDR2 FYNNEI. V lost 2 bases to trimming and J lost 7 bases; unmatched junction nucleotides: 13. In nucleotides, the CDR3 is TGTGCCAGCAGTGAATCCGAGATAGGACAGGCAGGGACCCAGTACTTC. Residues: CASSESEIGQAGTQYF.

This clone was observed a handful of times. The genes are TRBV15 and TRBJ2-1, with D perhaps TRBD2 (6 bases). Looked up from germline, CDR1 is LNHNV and CDR2 is YYDKDF (reference sequence). The CDR3 totals 15 residues. The V and J ends lost 5 bases and 3 bases respectively, with 14 bases between them. The CDR3 loop reads CATSGTRGGYNEQFF. CDR3 coding DNA: TGTGCCACCAGCGGGACGCGGGGTGGCTACAATGAGCAGTTCTTC.

V gene TRBV5-1 combines with J gene TRBJ2-3; 10 nucleotides match TRBD2. The germline CDR1 and CDR2 sequences are SGHRS and YFSETQ. The CDR3 has 16 residues. Trimming at V came to 4 bases and at J to 5 bases, leaving 10 bases not matched to a gene. In nucleotides, the CDR3 is TGCGCCAGCAGCCTTGCCTCGGGACTAGCGTTAGATACGCAGTATTTT. It yields the protein CASSLASGLALDTQYF.

The rearrangement joins TRBV27 to TRBJ2-1; maybe TRBD1 (5 bases). CDR1 MNHEY and CDR2 SMNVEV come from the germline V gene (reference sequence). The CDR3 is 13 amino acids. V lost 5 bases and J 5 bases, leaving 10 bases between the germline ends. The CDR3 loop is CASSLDKNNEQFF. The CDR3 DNA reads TGTGCCAGCAGTCTGGACAAAAACAATGAGCAGTTCTTC.

Concerning this clone: This sample includes further DNA sequences coding for the same CDR3. The chain links TRBV28 to TRBJ2-7; D gene ambiguous. There are 13 residues in the CDR3. V lost 3 bases and J 6 bases, leaving 12 bases between the germline ends. Germline lookup yields CDR1 MDHEN and CDR2 SYDVKM. The CDR3 bases are TGTGCCAGCAGTTTGGCCTCTCTGCCCGAGCAGTACTTC. Amino acids: CASSLASLPEQYF.

This chain uses TRBV6-1 with TRBJ1-6, with a possible D match to TRBD1 (5 bases). Trimming removed 7 bases from V and 9 bases from J, with 16 bases in between. The germline V gene encodes CDR1 MNHNS and CDR2 SASEGT. CDR3 length: 14 amino acids. The CDR3 region has the DNA TGTGCCAGCATCCTTCCAGGGTCGTTTTCACCCCTCCACTTT. As protein: CASILPGSFSPLHF.

This clone was seen a few times. The J gene is TRBJ2-5, the V gene TRBV9; TRBD1 might be the D (6 bases). V lost 0 bases and J lost 5, with 11 bases in between. The length of the CDR3 is 14 residues. In germline, CDR1 is SGDLS, CDR2 YYNGEE. The CDR3 nucleotides are TGTGCCAGCAGCGTAGCTGGGGGCGGGGAGACCCAGTACTTC. Translation gives CASSVAGGGETQYF.

The genes are TRBV29-1 and TRBJ1-5; tentative D call: TRBD1 (6 bases). Trimming left V 2 bases short and J 9 bases short, with 14 bases between. The CDR3 sequence is 13 residues long. Germline V gene sequence: CDR1 SQVTM, CDR2 ANQGSEA. The CDR3 bases are TGCAGCGTTGAACGGGGGGGCTTAAGGCCCCAGCATTTT. It specifies CSVERGGLRPQHF. The full variable domain, rest sourced from reference TRBV29-1 and TRBJ1-5, is SAVISQKPSRDICQRGTSLTIQCQVDSQVTMMFWYRQQPGQSLTLIATANQGSEATYESGFVIDKFPISRPNLTFSTLTVSNMSPEDSSIYLCSVERGGLRPQHFGDGTRLSIL.

The genes are TRBV6-1 and TRBJ1-5; D ambiguous. Trimming left V 10 bases short and J 13 bases short, with 11 bases between. Germline assignment: CDR1 MNHNS and CDR2 SASEGT. This CDR3 spans 9 amino acids. The CDR3 loop is CANQRGQHF. CDR3 coding DNA: TGTGCCAACCAACGGGGACAGCATTTT.

This clone turned up a few times. This chain joins TRBV1 and TRBJ1-1; TRBD1 reflects the table's D call only, with no check against the DNA. TRBV1 is a pseudogene. This CDR3 contains 16 residues. For the CDR3, the DNA is TGCACCAGCAGCCAAGTCTTGAGACAGGGGGCTTCTGAAGCTTTCTTT. Translation gives CTSSQVLRQGASEAFF.

The chain links TRBV6-4 to TRBJ1-2, with D unclear. Germline CDR1 is MRHNA and CDR2 is SNTAGT. The CDR3 runs 12 residues. Trimming took 0 bases from V and 9 from J, leaving 8 bases between them. The CDR3 region is CASSDSQVRYTF. Written as DNA, the CDR3 is TGTGCCAGCAGTGACTCGCAGGTCCGCTACACCTTC.

This chain uses TRBV7-2 with TRBJ2-6; D is undetermined. CDR1 and CDR2 from the germline V gene are SGHTA and FQGNSA. V was cut by 3 bases and J by 1 base, with 7 bases left in between. The CDR3 has 15 residues. CDR3 sequence reads: CASSLIQSGANVLTF. CDR3 sequence (DNA): TGTGCCAGCAGCTTGATACAGTCTGGGGCCAACGTCCTGACTTTC.

This sequence joins TRBV30 and TRBJ1-2; weak D call: TRBD1 (5 bases). Germline V gene lookup returns CDR1 GTSNPN and CDR2 SVGIG (reference sequence). The CDR3 runs to 14 residues. Trimming took 1 base from V and 4 from J, leaving 13 bases between them. CDR3: CAWSAGGDSYGYTF. Written as DNA, the CDR3 is TGTGCCTGGAGTGCCGGGGGGGACTCCTATGGCTACACCTTC.

This clone appeared a single time. This chain links TRBV27 with TRBJ1-4, with 7 bases identical to TRBD1. This CDR3 region has 15 residues. In germline, CDR1 is MNHEY, CDR2 SMNVEV (reference sequence). V lost 0 bases, J lost 3 bases, and 1 base stayed unmatched. CDR3 nucleotide sequence: TGTGCCAGCAGTTTATCGGGACAGTCTAATGAAAAACTGTTTTTT. Its protein product is CASSLSGQSNEKLFF.

This chain links TRBV5-1 with TRBJ2-3; 10 bases align to TRBD1. The CDR3 loop spans 17 amino acids. Trimming took 3 bases from V and 5 from J; bases not matched to a gene: 12. Germline V gives CDR1 SGHRS, CDR2 YFSETQ. CDR3 loop: CASSSTGRQGAKDTQYF. As DNA, the CDR3 is TGCGCCAGCAGCTCCACCGGCCGACAGGGGGCGAAAGATACGCAGTATTTT.